This T cell receptor beta chain was found in a study of beta chain features in type 1 diabetes. V lost 1 base and J lost 5, with 6 bases in between. The length of the CDR3 is 13 residues. Germline V gene lookup returns CDR1 SEHNR and CDR2 FQNEAQ (reference sequence). A word on this clone: Other nucleotide sequences from this sample produce the same CDR3.

The investigators reverse transcribed all of the isolated RNA, so they sequenced expressed TCRB transcripts. Profiled with immunoSEQ multiplex PCR; TCRdb holds only in-frame clones, not every one. The sample has under 900,000 clones, roughly 17% seen once. The V call is TRBV7-9, the J call TRBJ1-5; D is ambiguous. The TCR originated in a woman aged 18-35 years in good health. The material sequenced was naive CD4+ T cells from blood. The CDR3 DNA is TGTGCCAGCAGCTTAGGCCGCGATCAGCCCCAGCATTTT. Protein sequence: CASSLGRDQPQHF. The full variable domain, completed using reference TRBV7-9 and TRBJ1-5, is DTGVSQNPRHKITKRGQNVTFRCDPISEHNRLYWYRQTLGQGPEFLTYFQNEAQLEKSRLLSDRFSAERPKGSFSTLEIQRTEQGDSAMYLCASSLGRDQPQHFGDGTRLSIL.